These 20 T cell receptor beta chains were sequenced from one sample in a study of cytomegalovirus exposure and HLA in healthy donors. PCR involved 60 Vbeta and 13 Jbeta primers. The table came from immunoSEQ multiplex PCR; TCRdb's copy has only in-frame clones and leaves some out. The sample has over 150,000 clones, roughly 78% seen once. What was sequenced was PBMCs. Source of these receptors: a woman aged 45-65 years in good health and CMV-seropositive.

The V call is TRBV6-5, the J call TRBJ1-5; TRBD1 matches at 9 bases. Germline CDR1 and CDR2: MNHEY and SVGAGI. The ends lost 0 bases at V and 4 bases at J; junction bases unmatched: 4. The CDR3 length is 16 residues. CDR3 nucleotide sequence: TGTGCCAGCAGTTACTCGGGGACAGGGCGAAATCAGCCCCAGCATTTT. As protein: CASSYSGTGRNQPQHF.

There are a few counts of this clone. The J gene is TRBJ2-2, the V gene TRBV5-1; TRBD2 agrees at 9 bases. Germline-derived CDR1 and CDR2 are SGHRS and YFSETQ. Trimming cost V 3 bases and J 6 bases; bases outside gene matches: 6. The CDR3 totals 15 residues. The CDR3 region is CASSSQRLAAGELFF. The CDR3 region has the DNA TGCGCCAGCAGCTCCCAGAGACTAGCGGCCGGGGAGCTGTTTTTT.

CDR3 coding DNA: TGTGCCAGCAGCTTAGGGACAGGGGATTCACCCCTCCACTTT. This translates into CASSLGTGDSPLHF. V gene TRBV7-9 combines with J gene TRBJ1-6; 9 nucleotides line up with TRBD1. CDR1 SEHNR and CDR2 FQNEAQ come from the germline V gene (reference sequence). With V trimmed by 1 base and J by 8 bases, 0 bases remained unmatched. The CDR3 consists of 14 residues.

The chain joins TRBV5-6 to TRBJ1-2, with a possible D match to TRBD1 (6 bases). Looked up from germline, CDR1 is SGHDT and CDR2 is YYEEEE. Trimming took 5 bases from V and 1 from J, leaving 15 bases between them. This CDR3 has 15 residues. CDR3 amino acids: CASRHSGEINYGYTF. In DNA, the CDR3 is TGTGCCAGCAGGCATTCAGGGGAGATTAACTATGGCTACACCTTC.

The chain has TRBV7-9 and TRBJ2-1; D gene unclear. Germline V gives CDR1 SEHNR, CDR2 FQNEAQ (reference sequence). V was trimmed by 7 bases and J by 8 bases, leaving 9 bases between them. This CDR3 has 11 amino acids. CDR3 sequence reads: CASINRDEQFF. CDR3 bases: TGTGCCAGCATAAATCGGGATGAGCAGTTCTTC. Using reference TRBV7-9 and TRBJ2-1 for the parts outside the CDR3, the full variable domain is DTGVSQNPRHKITKRGQNVTFRCDPISEHNRLYWYRQTLGQGPEFLTYFQNEAQLEKSRLLSDRFSAERPKGSFSTLEIQRTEQGDSAMYLCASINRDEQFFGPGTRLTVL.

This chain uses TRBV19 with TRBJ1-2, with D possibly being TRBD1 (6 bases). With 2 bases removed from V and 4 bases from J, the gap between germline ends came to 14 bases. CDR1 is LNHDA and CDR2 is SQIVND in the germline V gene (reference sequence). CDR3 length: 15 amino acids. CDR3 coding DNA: TGTGCCAGTAGTATATCGCAGGGGACGGGCTATGGCTACACCTTC. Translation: CASSISQGTGYGYTF. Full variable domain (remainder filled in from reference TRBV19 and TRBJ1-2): DGGITQSPKYLFRKEGQNVTLSCEQNLNHDAMYWYRQDPGQGLRLIYYSQIVNDFQKGDIAEGYSVSREKKESFPLTVTSAQKNPTAFYLCASSISQGTGYGYTFGSGTRLTVV.

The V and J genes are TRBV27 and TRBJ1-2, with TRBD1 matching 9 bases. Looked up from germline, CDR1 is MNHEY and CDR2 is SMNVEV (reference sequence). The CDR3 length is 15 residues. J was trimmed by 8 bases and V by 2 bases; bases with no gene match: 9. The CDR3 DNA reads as TGTGCCAGCAGTTTAGACAAACAGGGGGCGCGGGGCTACACCTTC. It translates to CASSLDKQGARGYTF.

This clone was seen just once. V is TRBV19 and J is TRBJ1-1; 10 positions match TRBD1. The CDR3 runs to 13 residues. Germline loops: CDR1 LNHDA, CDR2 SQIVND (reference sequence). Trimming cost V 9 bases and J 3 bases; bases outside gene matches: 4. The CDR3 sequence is CASSGQGYTEAFF. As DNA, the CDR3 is TGTGCCAGCTCGGGACAGGGGTACACTGAAGCTTTCTTT.

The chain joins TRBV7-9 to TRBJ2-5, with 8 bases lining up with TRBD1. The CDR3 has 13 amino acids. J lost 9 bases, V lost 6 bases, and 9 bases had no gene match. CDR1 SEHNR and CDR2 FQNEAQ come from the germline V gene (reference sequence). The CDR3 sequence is CASSKTGEWAQYF. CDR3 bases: TGTGCCAGCAGTAAGACAGGGGAATGGGCCCAGTACTTC.

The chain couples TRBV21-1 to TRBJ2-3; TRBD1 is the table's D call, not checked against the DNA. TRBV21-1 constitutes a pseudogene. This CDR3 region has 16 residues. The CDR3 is CASSGRTGPYTDTQYF. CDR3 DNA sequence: TGTGCCAGCAGCGGTAGGACAGGACCCTACACAGATACGCAGTATTTT.

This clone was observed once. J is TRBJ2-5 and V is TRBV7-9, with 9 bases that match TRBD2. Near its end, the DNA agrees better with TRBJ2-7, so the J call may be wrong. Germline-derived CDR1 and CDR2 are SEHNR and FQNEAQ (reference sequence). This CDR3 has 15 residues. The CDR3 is CASTSWAGGPNEQYF. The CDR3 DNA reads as TGTGCCAGCACCTCCTGGGCGGGAGGGCCCAACGAGCAGTACTTC.

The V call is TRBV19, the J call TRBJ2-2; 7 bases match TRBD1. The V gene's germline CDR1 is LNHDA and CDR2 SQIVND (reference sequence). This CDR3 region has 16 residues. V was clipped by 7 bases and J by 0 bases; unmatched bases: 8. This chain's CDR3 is CASMRTGRSNTGELFF. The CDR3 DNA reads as TGTGCCAGTATGAGGACAGGTAGATCGAACACCGGGGAGCTGTTTTTT.

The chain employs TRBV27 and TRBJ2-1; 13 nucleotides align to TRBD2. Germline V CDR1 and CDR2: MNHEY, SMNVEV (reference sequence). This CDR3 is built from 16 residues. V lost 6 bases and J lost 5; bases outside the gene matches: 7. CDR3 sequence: CASRGTSGTLHNEQFF. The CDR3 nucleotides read TGTGCCAGCAGGGGGACTAGCGGGACTCTCCACAATGAGCAGTTCTTC.

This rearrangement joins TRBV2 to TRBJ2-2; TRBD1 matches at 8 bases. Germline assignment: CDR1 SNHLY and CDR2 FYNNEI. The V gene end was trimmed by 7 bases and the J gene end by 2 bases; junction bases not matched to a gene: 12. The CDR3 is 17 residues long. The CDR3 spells CASMGVLGQANTGELFF. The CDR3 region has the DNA TGTGCCAGCATGGGGGTTTTGGGACAGGCAAACACCGGGGAGCTGTTTTTT.

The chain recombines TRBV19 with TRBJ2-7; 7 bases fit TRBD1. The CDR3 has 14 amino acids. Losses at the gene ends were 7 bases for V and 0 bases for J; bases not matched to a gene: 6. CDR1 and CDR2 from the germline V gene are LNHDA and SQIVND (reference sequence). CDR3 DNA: TGTGCCAGTACGGGACAGACGAGCTCCTACGAGCAGTACTTC. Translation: CASTGQTSSYEQYF.

The CDR3 loop reads CASSVGVRDSYGYTF. In DNA form, the CDR3 reads TGTGCCAGCAGCGTAGGCGTAAGGGACAGCTATGGCTACACCTTC. The V and J genes are TRBV9 and TRBJ1-2; 7 positions agree with TRBD1. This CDR3 contains 15 residues. The trim removed 0 bases at V and 4 bases at J, leaving 6 bases unmatched. The germline gives CDR1 SGDLS, CDR2 YYNGEE.

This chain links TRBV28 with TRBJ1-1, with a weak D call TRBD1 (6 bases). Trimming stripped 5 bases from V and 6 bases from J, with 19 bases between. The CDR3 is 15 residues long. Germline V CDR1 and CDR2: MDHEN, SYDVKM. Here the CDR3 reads CASSPMGHRGAEAFF. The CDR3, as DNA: TGTGCCAGCAGTCCCATGGGACACCGGGGCGCTGAAGCTTTCTTT.

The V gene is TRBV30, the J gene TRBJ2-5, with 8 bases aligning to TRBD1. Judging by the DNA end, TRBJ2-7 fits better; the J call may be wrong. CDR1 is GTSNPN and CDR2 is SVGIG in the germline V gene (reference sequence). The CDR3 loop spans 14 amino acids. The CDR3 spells CAWSKTGVSYEQYF. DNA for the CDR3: TGTGCCTGGAGTAAGACAGGGGTGTCCTACGAGCAGTACTTC.

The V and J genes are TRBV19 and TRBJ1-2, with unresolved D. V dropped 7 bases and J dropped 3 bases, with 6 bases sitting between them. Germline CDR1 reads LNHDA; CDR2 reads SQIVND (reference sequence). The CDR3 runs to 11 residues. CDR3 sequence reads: CASTGDYGYTF. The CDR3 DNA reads TGTGCCAGTACCGGAGACTATGGCTACACCTTC.

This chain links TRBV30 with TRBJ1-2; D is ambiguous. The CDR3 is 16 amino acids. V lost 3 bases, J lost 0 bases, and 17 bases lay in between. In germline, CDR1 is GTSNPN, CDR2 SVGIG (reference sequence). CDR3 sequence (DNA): TGTGCCTGGAGCCTCAATTCATTCCCAGCTAACTATGGCTACACCTTC. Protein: CAWSLNSFPANYGYTF.